These 10 T cell receptor beta chains came from one sample sequenced in a study of cytomegalovirus exposure and HLA in healthy donors. This PCR relied on a set of 60 Vbeta primers and 13 Jbeta primers. The data were produced by immunoSEQ multiplex PCR, yet TCRdb's version contains in-frame clones alone and is incomplete. The sample has some 110,000 clones, 65% to 75% seen once; the top ten hold approximately 4.4%. Sequencing was done on a sample of PBMCs. The receptors were gathered from a young man in good health and CMV-seropositive.

The chain joins TRBV30 to TRBJ2-1, with TRBD1 identical over 9 bases. The CDR3 has 14 residues. Trimming at V came to 4 bases and at J to 7 bases, leaving 8 bases not matched to a gene. CDR1 GTSNPN and CDR2 SVGIG come from the germline V gene (reference sequence). The CDR3 reads CAWIGGQGTNEQFF. CDR3 nucleotide sequence: TGTGCCTGGATAGGAGGACAGGGGACAAATGAGCAGTTCTTC.

The V call is TRBV4-1, the J call TRBJ1-2; a weak D match, TRBD1 (5 bases). The germline V gene has CDR1 MGHRA and CDR2 YSYEKL. The CDR3 totals 14 residues. V was pared by 1 base and J by 6 bases, with 12 bases between. The CDR3 sequence: CASSQAQVNNGYTF. In DNA, the CDR3 is TGCGCCAGCAGCCAAGCACAGGTGAATAATGGCTACACCTTC.

The V gene is TRBV6-5, the J gene TRBJ1-2, with D unclear. The CDR3 loop spans 12 amino acids. Germline V CDR1 and CDR2: MNHEY, SVGAGI. Trimming cost V 8 bases and J 0 bases, with 7 bases left between them. The CDR3: CASARSNYGYTF. The CDR3 coding sequence is TGTGCCAGCGCCAGATCTAACTATGGCTACACCTTC.

The chain's CDR3 is CASSAVDSRNSPLHF. CDR3 nucleotides: TGCGCCAGCAGTGCAGTTGACAGCCGTAATTCACCCCTCCACTTT. The genes are TRBV5-1 and TRBJ1-6; D may be TRBD1 (5 bases). Germline V gene sequence: CDR1 SGHRS, CDR2 YFSETQ. The CDR3 loop spans 15 amino acids. Trimming pared 5 bases from V and 6 bases from J, leaving 15 bases between.

The chain links TRBV5-6 to TRBJ2-7, with TRBD1 identical over 8 bases. CDR3 length equals 12 residues. Germline assignment: CDR1 SGHDT and CDR2 YYEEEE. Losses at the gene ends were 0 bases for V and 8 bases for J; bases not matched to a gene: 1. CDR3 residues: CASSLGTGQQYF. CDR3 coding DNA: TGTGCCAGCAGCTTGGGGACAGGGCAGCAGTACTTC.

J is TRBJ1-1 and V is TRBV18; D gene unclear. Germline V CDR1 and CDR2: KGHSH, LQKENI. The CDR3 runs to 12 residues. Trimming shortened V by 6 bases and J by 1 base, and 6 bases separated the two germline ends. CDR3 residues: CASSPGNTEAFF. The CDR3 bases are TGTGCCAGCTCCCCCGGGAACACTGAAGCTTTCTTT.

This clone showed up just a few times. The rearrangement joins TRBV4-2 to TRBJ1-2; 7 bases are shared with TRBD1. The CDR3 extends over 16 amino acids. With 0 bases clipped from V and 0 bases from J, the junction kept 4 bases outside the gene matches. CDR1 and CDR2 (germline): LGHNA, YNFKEQ. In DNA, the CDR3 is TGTGCCAGCAGCCAAGAGAAGGGGGCGGCTAACTATGGCTACACCTTC. This translates into CASSQEKGAANYGYTF.

The DNA of the CDR3 is TGTGCCAGCAGCTCGAGGACTAGCGGGGGGGCCTCCTACAATGAGCAGTTCTTC. Residues: CASSSRTSGGASYNEQFF. The chain joins TRBV28 to TRBJ2-1; TRBD2 matches at 15 bases. Germline V gene data show CDR1 as MDHEN and CDR2 as SYDVKM. After removal of 6 bases from V and 0 bases from J, the junction contained 6 bases not matched to a gene. The CDR3 runs 18 residues.

This chain uses TRBV6-5 with TRBJ1-2; 7 bases map to TRBD1. The germline CDR1 and CDR2 sequences are MNHEY and SVGAGI. The CDR3 runs to 15 residues. V dropped 1 base and J dropped 8; count of bases not matched to a gene: 10. The CDR3 DNA follows: TGTGCCAGCAGTTACTACACAGGGGTTTGGAGGGGCTACACCTTC. It yields the protein CASSYYTGVWRGYTF.

CDR3 nucleotides: TGTGCCAGCAACCGGGGACAGGGTGTTCCTTCTGGGGCCAACGTCCTGACTTTC. This encodes CASNRGQGVPSGANVLTF. V and J are TRBV4-2 and TRBJ2-6, with 9 bases fitting TRBD1. V was clipped by 7 bases and J by 1 base; unmatched bases: 11. Per the germline V gene, CDR1 is LGHNA and CDR2 is YNFKEQ. The CDR3 totals 18 residues.